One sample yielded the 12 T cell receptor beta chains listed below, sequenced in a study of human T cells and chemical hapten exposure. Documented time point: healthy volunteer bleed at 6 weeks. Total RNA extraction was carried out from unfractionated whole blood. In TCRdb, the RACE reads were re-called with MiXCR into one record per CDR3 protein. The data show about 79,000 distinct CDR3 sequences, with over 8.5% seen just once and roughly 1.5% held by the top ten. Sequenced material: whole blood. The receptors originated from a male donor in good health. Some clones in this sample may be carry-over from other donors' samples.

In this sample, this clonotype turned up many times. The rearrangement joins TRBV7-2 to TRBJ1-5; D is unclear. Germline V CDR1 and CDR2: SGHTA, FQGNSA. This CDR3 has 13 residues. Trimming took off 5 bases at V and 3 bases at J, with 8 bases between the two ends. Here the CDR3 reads CASSQSYNQPQHF. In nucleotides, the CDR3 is TGTGCCAGCAGCCAGTCTTACAATCAGCCCCAGCATTTT.

In DNA form, the CDR3 reads TGTGCCAGCAGTCCTCTTGTCCCGACAGGGTACGAGCAGTACTTC. It translates to CASSPLVPTGYEQYF. The chain recombines TRBV27 with TRBJ2-7, with 7 bases identical to TRBD1. Germline V lookup: CDR1 MNHEY, CDR2 SMNVEV (reference sequence). Unmatched junction bases numbered 11, after V lost 5 bases and J lost 4 bases. The CDR3 sequence is 15 residues long.

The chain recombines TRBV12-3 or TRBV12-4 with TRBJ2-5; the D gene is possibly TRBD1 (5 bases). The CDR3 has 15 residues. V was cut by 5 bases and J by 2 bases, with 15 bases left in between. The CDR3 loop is CASSPRWTTQETQYF. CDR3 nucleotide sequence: TGTGCCAGCAGTCCCCGGTGGACAACGCAAGAGACCCAGTACTTC.

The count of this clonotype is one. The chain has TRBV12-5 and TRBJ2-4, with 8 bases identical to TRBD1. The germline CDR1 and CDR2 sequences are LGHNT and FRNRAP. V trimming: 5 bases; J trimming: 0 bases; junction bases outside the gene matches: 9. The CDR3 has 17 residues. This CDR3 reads CASGHSGTGVAKNIQYF. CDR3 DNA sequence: TGTGCTAGTGGTCACTCCGGGACAGGAGTAGCCAAAAACATTCAGTACTTC.

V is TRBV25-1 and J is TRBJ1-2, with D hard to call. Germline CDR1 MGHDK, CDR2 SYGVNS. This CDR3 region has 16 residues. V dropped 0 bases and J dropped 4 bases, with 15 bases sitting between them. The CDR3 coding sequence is TGTGCCAGCAGTGAATATGATACAGATCCGCTCTATGGCTACACCTTC. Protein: CASSEYDTDPLYGYTF.

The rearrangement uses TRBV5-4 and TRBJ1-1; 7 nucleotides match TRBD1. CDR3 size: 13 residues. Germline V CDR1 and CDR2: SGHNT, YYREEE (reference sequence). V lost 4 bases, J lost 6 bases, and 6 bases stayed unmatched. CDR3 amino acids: CASSLYRGAEAFF. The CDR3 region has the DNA TGTGCCAGCAGCCTATACAGGGGAGCTGAAGCTTTCTTT.

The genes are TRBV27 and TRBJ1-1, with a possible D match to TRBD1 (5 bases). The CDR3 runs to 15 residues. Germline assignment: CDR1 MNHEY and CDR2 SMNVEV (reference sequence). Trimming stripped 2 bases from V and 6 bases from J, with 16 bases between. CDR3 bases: TGTGCCAGCAGTTTAGATGTCAGGGATTTGTCTGAAGCTTTCTTT. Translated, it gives CASSLDVRDLSEAFF.

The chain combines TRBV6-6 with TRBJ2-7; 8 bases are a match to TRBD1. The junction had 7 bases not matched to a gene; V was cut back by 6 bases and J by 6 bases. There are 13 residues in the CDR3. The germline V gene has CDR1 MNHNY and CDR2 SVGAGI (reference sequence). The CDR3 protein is CASSPGQGSEQYF. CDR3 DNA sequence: TGTGCCAGCAGCCCCGGACAGGGTTCCGAGCAGTACTTC.

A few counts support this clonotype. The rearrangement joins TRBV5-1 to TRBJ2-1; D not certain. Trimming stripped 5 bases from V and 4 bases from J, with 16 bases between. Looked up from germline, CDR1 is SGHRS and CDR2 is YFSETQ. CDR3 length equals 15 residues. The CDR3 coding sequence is TGCGCCAGCAGACTCGCCTCGGCCCCATACAATGAGCAGTTCTTC. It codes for CASRLASAPYNEQFF.

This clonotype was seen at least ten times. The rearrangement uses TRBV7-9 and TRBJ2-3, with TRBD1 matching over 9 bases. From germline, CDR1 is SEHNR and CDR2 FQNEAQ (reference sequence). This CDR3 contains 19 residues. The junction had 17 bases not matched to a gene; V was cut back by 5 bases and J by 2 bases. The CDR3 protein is CASSPVSPDRGYSTDTQYF. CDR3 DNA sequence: TGTGCCAGCAGCCCCGTTTCTCCGGACAGGGGTTATTCCACAGATACGCAGTATTTT.

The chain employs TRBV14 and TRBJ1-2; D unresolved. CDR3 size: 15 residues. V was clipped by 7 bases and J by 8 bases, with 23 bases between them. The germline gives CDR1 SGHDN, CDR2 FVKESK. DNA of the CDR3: TGTGCCAGCAAAGGAACAGACCAACCCTATGGAGGCTACACCTTC. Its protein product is CASKGTDQPYGGYTF.

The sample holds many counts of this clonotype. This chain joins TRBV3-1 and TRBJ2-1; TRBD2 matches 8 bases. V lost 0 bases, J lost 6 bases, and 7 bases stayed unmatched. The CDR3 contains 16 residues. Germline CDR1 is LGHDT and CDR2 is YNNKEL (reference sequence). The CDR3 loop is CASSQEPAGDPNEQFF. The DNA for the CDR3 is TGTGCCAGCAGCCAAGAACCAGCGGGAGACCCCAATGAGCAGTTCTTC.